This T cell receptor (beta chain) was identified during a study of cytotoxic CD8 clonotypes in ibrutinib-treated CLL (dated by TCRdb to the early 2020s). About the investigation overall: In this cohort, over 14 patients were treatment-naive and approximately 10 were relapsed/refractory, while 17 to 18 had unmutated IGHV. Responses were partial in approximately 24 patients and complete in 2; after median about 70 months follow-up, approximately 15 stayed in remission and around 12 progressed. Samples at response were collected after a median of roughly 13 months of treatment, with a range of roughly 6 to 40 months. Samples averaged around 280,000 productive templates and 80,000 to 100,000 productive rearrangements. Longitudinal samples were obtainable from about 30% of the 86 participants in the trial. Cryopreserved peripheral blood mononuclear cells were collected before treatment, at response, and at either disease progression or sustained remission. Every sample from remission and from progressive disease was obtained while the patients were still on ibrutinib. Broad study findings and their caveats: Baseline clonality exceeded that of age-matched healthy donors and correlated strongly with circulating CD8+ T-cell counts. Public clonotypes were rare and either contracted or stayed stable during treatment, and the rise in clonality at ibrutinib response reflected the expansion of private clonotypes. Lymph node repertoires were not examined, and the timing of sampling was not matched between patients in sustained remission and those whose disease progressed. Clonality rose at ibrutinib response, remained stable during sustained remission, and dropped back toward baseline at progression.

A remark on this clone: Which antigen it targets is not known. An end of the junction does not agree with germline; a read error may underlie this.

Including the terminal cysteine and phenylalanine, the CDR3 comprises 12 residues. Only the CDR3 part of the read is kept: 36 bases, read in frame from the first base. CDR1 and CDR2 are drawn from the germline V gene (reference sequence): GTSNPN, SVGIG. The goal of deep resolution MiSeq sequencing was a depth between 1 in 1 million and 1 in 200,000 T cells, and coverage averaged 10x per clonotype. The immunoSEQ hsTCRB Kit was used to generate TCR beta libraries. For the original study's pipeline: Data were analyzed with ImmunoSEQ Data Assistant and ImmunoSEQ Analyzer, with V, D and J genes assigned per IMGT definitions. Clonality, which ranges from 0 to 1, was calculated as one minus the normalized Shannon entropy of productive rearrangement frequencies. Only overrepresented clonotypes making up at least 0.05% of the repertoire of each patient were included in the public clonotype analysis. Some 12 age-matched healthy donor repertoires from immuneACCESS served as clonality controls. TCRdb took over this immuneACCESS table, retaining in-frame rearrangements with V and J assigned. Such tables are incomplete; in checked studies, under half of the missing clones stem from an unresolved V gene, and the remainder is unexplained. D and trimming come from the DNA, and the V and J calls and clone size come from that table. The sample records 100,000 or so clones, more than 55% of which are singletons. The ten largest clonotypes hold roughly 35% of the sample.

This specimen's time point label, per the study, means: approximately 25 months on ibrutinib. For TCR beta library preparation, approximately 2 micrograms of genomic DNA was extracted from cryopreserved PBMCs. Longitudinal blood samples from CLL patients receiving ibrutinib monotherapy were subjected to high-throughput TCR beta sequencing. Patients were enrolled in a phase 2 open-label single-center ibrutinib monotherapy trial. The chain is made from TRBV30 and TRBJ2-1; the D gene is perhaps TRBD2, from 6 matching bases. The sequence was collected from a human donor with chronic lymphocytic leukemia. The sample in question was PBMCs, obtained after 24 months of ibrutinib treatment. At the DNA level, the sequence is TGTGCCATAAGGCGGGGCTACGATGAGCAGTTCTTC. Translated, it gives CAIRRGYDEQFF.